These 14 T cell receptor beta chains were all obtained from the same sample, sequenced in a study of shared clonotypes between healthy human individuals. Clones were sequenced by immunoSEQ multiplex PCR, and TCRdb holds only the in-frame ones, with some missing. The repertoire holds around 2.5 million clones, with 80% to 95% as singletons. What was sequenced was naive CD4+ T cells from PBMCs. Subset reported: CD45RA+ positively selected. These receptors came from a man in his late teens or twenties in good health. Some clones in this sample may be carry-over from other donors' samples.

This clone was counted a single time. The gene calls are TRBV11-2 and TRBJ2-5; D might be TRBD2 (6 bases). The CDR3 has 14 amino acids. V gave up 1 base and J gave up 2 bases, with 8 bases separating them. The germline V gene encodes CDR1 SGHAT and CDR2 FQNNGV. DNA of the CDR3: TGTGCCAGCAGCTTAGTCCGGGGGCAAGAGACCCAGTACTTC. This codes for CASSLVRGQETQYF. Full variable domain (outside the CDR3, taken from reference TRBV11-2 and TRBJ2-5): EAGVAQSPRYKIIEKRQSVAFWCNPISGHATLYWYQQILGQGPKLLIQFQNNGVVDDSQLPKDRFSAERLKGVDSTLKIQPAKLEDSAVYLCASSLVRGQETQYFGPGTRLLVL.

The chain combines TRBV15 with TRBJ2-3; D perhaps matches TRBD2 (6 bases). Trimming stripped 1 base from V and 2 bases from J, with 13 bases between. Germline V gene lookup returns CDR1 LNHNV and CDR2 YYDKDF (reference sequence). CDR3 length: 16 amino acids. The CDR3 spells CATSRGASVDTDTQYF. The CDR3 nucleotides read TGTGCCACCAGCAGAGGGGCTAGCGTTGACACAGATACGCAGTATTTT.

This chain links TRBV5-8 with TRBJ2-7; 10 nucleotides agree with TRBD2. Germline assignment: CDR1 SGHTS and CDR2 YDEGEE. V lost 1 base to trimming and J lost 4 bases; unmatched junction nucleotides: 8. The CDR3 contains 16 residues. This chain's CDR3 is CASSLSPSGRWYEQYF. The CDR3 DNA follows: TGTGCCAGCAGCTTGTCGCCTAGCGGGAGATGGTACGAGCAGTACTTC.

The chain is built from TRBV29-1 and TRBJ2-3; unclear D gene. Germline CDR1 reads SQVTM; CDR2 reads ANQGSEA. The CDR3 runs 13 residues. V was cut by 6 bases and J by 1 base, with 11 bases left in between. The CDR3 here is CSVPGTGTDTQYF. CDR3 nucleotides: TGCAGCGTCCCCGGTACCGGCACAGATACGCAGTATTTT.

The chain recombines TRBV15 with TRBJ2-7; D perhaps matches TRBD1 (5 bases). The CDR3 length is 14 residues. V lost 0 bases, J lost 3 bases, and 9 bases lay in between. CDR1 and CDR2 (germline): LNHNV, YYDKDF (reference sequence). The CDR3 bases are TGTGCCACCAGCAGAGAGCAGGGCTTCTACGAGCAGTACTTC. It is translated as CATSREQGFYEQYF. Filled out from reference TRBV15 and TRBJ2-7, the complete variable domain reads DAMVIQNPRYQVTQFGKPVTLSCSQTLNHNVMYWYQQKSSQAPKLLFHYYDKDFNNEADTPDNFQSRRPNTSFCFLDIRSPGLGDTAMYLCATSREQGFYEQYFGPGTRLTVT.

V usage is TRBV5-1 and J usage is TRBJ2-5, with 8 bases lining up with TRBD2. J was trimmed by 2 bases and V by 1 base; bases with no gene match: 7. The CDR3 contains 16 residues. Germline V lookup: CDR1 SGHRS, CDR2 YFSETQ. The CDR3 sequence: CASSLQPSGRQETQYF. As DNA, the CDR3 is TGCGCCAGCAGCTTGCAGCCTAGCGGGCGGCAAGAGACCCAGTACTTC.

The table lists this clone with a few counts. V gene TRBV18 combines with J gene TRBJ1-2; D unclear. The germline gives CDR1 KGHSH, CDR2 LQKENI. This CDR3 is built from 12 residues. Trimming took off 1 base at V and 7 bases at J, with 7 bases between the two ends. Here the CDR3 reads CASSPQEVGYTF. In nucleotides, the CDR3 is TGTGCCAGCTCACCACAAGAGGTTGGCTACACCTTC.

About this clone: In the same sample, other DNA sequences code for this CDR3. This sequence joins TRBV5-1 and TRBJ2-3; D gene uncertain. CDR1 and CDR2 from the germline V gene are SGHRS and YFSETQ. This CDR3 region has 14 residues. Trimming left V 0 bases short and J 3 bases short, with 8 bases between. DNA of the CDR3: TGCGCCAGCAGCTTGGGCACCGTTACAGATACGCAGTATTTT. Protein product: CASSLGTVTDTQYF.

The chain couples TRBV11-3 to TRBJ2-7; D possibly corresponds to TRBD2 (6 bases). V was clipped by 5 bases and J by 1 base, with 15 bases between them. The germline gives CDR1 SGHNT, CDR2 YENEEA. The CDR3 is 15 amino acids. The CDR3 sequence is CASSQAAGRSYEQYF. CDR3 coding DNA: TGTGCCAGCAGCCAAGCGGCAGGGAGGTCCTACGAGCAGTACTTC.

This chain joins TRBV7-9 and TRBJ2-2; D call uncertain. Germline-derived CDR1 and CDR2 are SEHNR and FQNEAQ (reference sequence). The V end lost 0 bases, the J end lost 7 bases, and 9 bases lay between the germline ends. The CDR3 runs 14 residues. The CDR3 nucleotides read TGTGCCAGCAGCTTAGCTGTTGGGAACGGGGAGCTGTTTTTT. Amino acids: CASSLAVGNGELFF.

This chain links TRBV7-2 with TRBJ1-3, with TRBD1 matching over 8 bases. CDR3 length: 15 residues. Germline loops: CDR1 SGHTA, CDR2 FQGNSA. V was clipped by 5 bases and J by 3 bases; unmatched bases: 6. This chain's CDR3 is CASSTQGAYGNTIYF. Here the CDR3 DNA reads TGTGCCAGCAGCACCCAGGGGGCGTATGGAAACACCATATATTTT.

This chain links TRBV6-5 with TRBJ1-5; 7 bases fit TRBD1. The CDR3 totals 15 residues. Germline trimming cut 6 bases from V and 5 bases from J; bases unmatched to any gene: 10. Germline-derived CDR1 and CDR2 are MNHEY and SVGAGI. CDR3: CASSSNRGMDQPQHF. The DNA for the CDR3 is TGTGCCAGCAGCTCTAACAGGGGAATGGATCAGCCCCAGCATTTT.

The V call is TRBV6-6, the J call TRBJ2-7; 11 bases map to TRBD2. CDR1 and CDR2 from the germline V gene are MNHNY and SVGAGI (reference sequence). V shed 7 bases, J shed 2 bases, and the junction held 4 bases outside the gene matches. The CDR3 sequence is 14 residues long. For the CDR3, the DNA is TGTGCCAGCAAACTAGCGGGAGAGACCTACGAGCAGTACTTC. This translates into CASKLAGETYEQYF.

The chain is built from TRBV28 and TRBJ1-2; D not resolved. There are 12 residues in the CDR3. CDR1 and CDR2 from the germline V gene are MDHEN and SYDVKM. V was shortened by 5 bases and J by 6 bases, with 10 bases between the two germline ends. In DNA form, the CDR3 reads TGTGCCAGCAGTGATCACATGAATGGCTACACCTTC. Amino acids: CASSDHMNGYTF.